The next 28 T cell receptor beta chains were all read from a single sample in a study of T-cell reconstitution after alpha-beta-depleted transplantation in children. Preparation of the TCRbeta library was carried out with unique molecular identifiers. TCRdb itself ran the PCR reads through MiXCR, one entry per CDR3 protein. Of nearly 400,000 distinct CDR3 sequences in the sample, just over 20% were seen once. The sample consisted of PBMCs from the stem cell graft donor, taken from the stem cell graft. The origin of the receptors is a human donor who donated a stem cell graft to a child with acute myeloid leukemia.

The rearrangement joins TRBV5-1 to TRBJ2-7, with TRBD2 matching 14 bases. Germline V gene sequence: CDR1 SGHRS, CDR2 YFSETQ. After removal of 4 bases from V and 0 bases from J, the junction contained 6 bases not matched to a gene. This CDR3 has 17 amino acids. CDR3 coding DNA: TGCGCCAGCAGCAACGGACTAGCGGGAGGATCCTCCTACGAGCAGTACTTC. Its translation is CASSNGLAGGSSYEQYF.

Here the CDR3 DNA reads TGTGCCAGCAGCTTAAATGCGGCTGGGACAGATACGCAGTATTTT. Residues: CASSLNAAGTDTQYF. V usage is TRBV7-3 and J usage is TRBJ2-3; D unclear. This CDR3 spans 15 amino acids. Germline V gene lookup returns CDR1 SGHTA and CDR2 FQGTGA. V lost 1 base and J 3 bases, leaving 11 bases between the germline ends.

In its sample, this clonotype was seen a few times. V and J are TRBV10-3 and TRBJ2-1; perhaps TRBD2 as D (5 bases). With 0 bases removed from V and 8 bases from J, the gap between germline ends came to 5 bases. The germline gives CDR1 ENHRY, CDR2 SYGVKD. The CDR3 consists of 12 residues. CDR3 protein: CAISESGDEQFF. CDR3 nucleotide sequence: TGTGCCATCAGTGAGTCCGGGGATGAGCAGTTCTTC.

The table lists this clonotype with a few counts. This chain uses TRBV12-3 or TRBV12-4 with TRBJ1-6; 7 bases map to TRBD1. V lost 1 base and J lost 6; bases outside the gene matches: 9. The CDR3 loop spans 17 amino acids. The CDR3 region is CASSLEGAVGRNSPLHF. CDR3 nucleotides: TGTGCCAGCAGTTTAGAGGGGGCAGTAGGTCGTAATTCACCCCTCCACTTT.

The chain is built from TRBV12-3 or TRBV12-4 and TRBJ1-2, with a possible D match to TRBD1 (6 bases). Trimming cost V 1 base and J 4 bases, with 10 bases left between them. The CDR3 spans 14 residues. The CDR3 protein is CASSLGTAFYGYTF. CDR3 DNA: TGTGCCAGCAGTTTAGGGACAGCCTTCTATGGCTACACCTTC.

With respect to this clonotype: The junction departs from germline at one end; a sequencing error may be responsible. The chain is built from TRBV7-7 and TRBJ2-7; D might be TRBD1 (5 bases). This CDR3 has 16 residues. Germline V gives CDR1 SSHAT, CDR2 FNYEAQ (reference sequence). The CDR3 nucleotides are TGTGCTAGCAACACTAACCGGACACCCGCCTCCTACGAGCAGTACTTC. Translated: CASNTNRTPASYEQYF.

Only a few counts were recorded for this clonotype. The genes are TRBV5-1 and TRBJ1-1, with a tentative D call TRBD1 (5 bases). The CDR3 is 15 residues long. CDR1 is SGHRS and CDR2 is YFSETQ in the germline V gene. Trimming stripped 0 bases from V and 5 bases from J, with 14 bases between. The chain's CDR3 is CASSLEGNSRTEAFF. The CDR3 coding sequence is TGCGCCAGCAGCTTGGAGGGGAATAGTAGGACTGAAGCTTTCTTT.

The chain has TRBV7-2 and TRBJ1-5; D may be TRBD1 (5 bases). Trimming shortened V by 0 bases and J by 5 bases, and 11 bases separated the two germline ends. The CDR3 has 15 amino acids. Germline CDR1 reads SGHTA; CDR2 reads FQGNSA. The CDR3 region is CASSLAGGSDQPQHF. Written as DNA, the CDR3 is TGTGCCAGCAGCTTAGCGGGGGGAAGCGATCAGCCCCAGCATTTT. Complete variable domain (other parts from reference TRBV7-2 and TRBJ1-5): GAGVSQSPSNKVTEKGKDVELRCDPISGHTALYWYRQSLGQGLEFLIYFQGNSAPDKSGLPSDRFSAERTGGSVSTLTIQRTQQEDSAVYLCASSLAGGSDQPQHFGDGTRLSIL.

The J gene is TRBJ2-1, the V gene TRBV24-1, with D maybe TRBD2 (7 bases). The V end lost 9 bases, the J end lost 4 bases, and 15 bases lay between the germline ends. The CDR3 sequence is 14 residues long. Germline CDR1 is KGHDR and CDR2 is SFDVKD. The chain's CDR3 is CATQKGGNYNEQFF. The CDR3, as DNA: TGTGCCACCCAAAAGGGGGGGAATTACAATGAGCAGTTCTTC.

This clonotype was recorded many times. The chain joins TRBV20-1 to TRBJ2-3, with 9 bases identical to TRBD2. After removal of 5 bases from V and 3 bases from J, the junction contained 9 bases not matched to a gene. Germline assignment: CDR1 DFQATT and CDR2 SNEGSKA (reference sequence). The CDR3 totals 15 residues. For the CDR3, the DNA is TGCAGTGCTCCTTTCGGTAGCGGGAGTACAGATACGCAGTATTTT. Encoded protein: CSAPFGSGSTDTQYF.

This clonotype was seen many times. The chain links TRBV6-5 to TRBJ2-2; D is unclear. V was trimmed by 5 bases and J by 11 bases, leaving 12 bases between them. This CDR3 comprises 12 residues. Germline V gene lookup returns CDR1 MNHEY and CDR2 SVGAGI. In DNA, the CDR3 is TGTGCCAGCAGTCCCGGTCGCGGAGAGCTGTTTTTT. Translated: CASSPGRGELFF.

This clonotype has ten or more counts. This chain connects TRBV7-9 to TRBJ2-5; a possible D gene is TRBD1 (6 bases). V was pared by 2 bases and J by 5 bases, with 12 bases between. The CDR3 is made up of 14 amino acids. Germline CDR1 SEHNR, CDR2 FQNEAQ (reference sequence). CDR3 DNA sequence: TGTGCCAGCAGCTTAACAGGGCTGGGGGAGACCCAGTACTTC. Its protein product is CASSLTGLGETQYF. Using reference TRBV7-9 and TRBJ2-5 for the parts outside the CDR3, the full variable domain is DTGVSQNPRHKITKRGQNVTFRCDPISEHNRLYWYRQTLGQGPEFLTYFQNEAQLEKSRLLSDRFSAERPKGSFSTLEIQRTEQGDSAMYLCASSLTGLGETQYFGPGTRLLVL.

This clonotype came up many times. This chain connects TRBV6-2 or TRBV6-3 to TRBJ2-1, with 9 bases identical to TRBD2. V was pared by 6 bases and J by 9 bases, with 12 bases of the junction left unmatched. Looked up from germline, CDR1 is MNHEY and CDR2 is SVGEGT. CDR3 length: 15 residues. In nucleotides, the CDR3 is TGTGCCAGCAGCCAGCTTGGCGGGAGGGCCGGTGAGCAGTTCTTC. This gives the protein CASSQLGGRAGEQFF.

This chain uses TRBV19 with TRBJ2-1; TRBD1 is a possible D gene (6 bases). The CDR3 runs 13 residues. Trimming took off 8 bases at V and 6 bases at J, with 14 bases between the two ends. Germline CDR1 LNHDA, CDR2 SQIVND (reference sequence). In DNA form, the CDR3 reads TGTGCCAGTGGGCAGGGGAACTTCAATGAGCAGTTCTTC. This translates into CASGQGNFNEQFF.

The chain carries TRBV20-1 and TRBJ2-2, with a weak D call TRBD2 (6 bases). The germline gives CDR1 DFQATT, CDR2 SNEGSKA (reference sequence). The CDR3 covers 14 residues. V gave up 2 bases and J gave up 0 bases, with 7 bases separating them. In DNA form, the CDR3 reads TGCAGTGCTAGACCTAGCGCGAACACCGGGGAGCTGTTTTTT. Protein sequence: CSARPSANTGELFF.

The sample holds a few counts of this clonotype. This chain joins TRBV4-2 and TRBJ2-1; 12 bases map to TRBD2. The CDR3 is made up of 15 amino acids. J lost 5 bases, V lost 5 bases, and 4 bases had no gene match. CDR1 and CDR2 (germline): LGHNA, YNFKEQ. The CDR3 spells CASSSRTSGNNEQFF. The CDR3 DNA sequence: TGTGCCAGCAGCTCGCGGACTAGCGGGAACAATGAGCAGTTCTTC.

This clonotype occurred many times. This sequence joins TRBV7-6 and TRBJ2-7; D gene ambiguous. The CDR3 is made up of 11 amino acids. The germline V gene encodes CDR1 SGHVS and CDR2 FNYEAQ. The V end was cut by 1 base, the J end by 6 bases, with 4 bases between. CDR3 amino acids: CASSLEVEQYF. Here the CDR3 DNA reads TGTGCCAGCAGCTTAGAGGTCGAGCAGTACTTC.

At least ten counts were recorded for this clonotype. The V gene is TRBV4-1, the J gene TRBJ1-2; D possibly corresponds to TRBD1 (6 bases). Trimming removed 0 bases at V and 2 bases at J, with 13 bases between. The CDR3 has 16 amino acids. Germline V gene lookup returns CDR1 MGHRA and CDR2 YSYEKL. This chain's CDR3 is CASSQEAEQGNYGYTF. CDR3 nucleotide sequence: TGCGCCAGCAGCCAAGAGGCAGAACAGGGAAACTATGGCTACACCTTC.

The rearrangement joins TRBV7-9 to TRBJ2-7, with TRBD2 identical over 8 bases. This CDR3 has 17 residues. The trim removed 3 bases at V and 3 bases at J, leaving 13 bases unmatched. Germline values: CDR1 SEHNR, CDR2 FQNEAQ (reference sequence). The CDR3 nucleotides read TGTGCCAGCAGCTTTTCACCGGGACTAGGGGCAGACTACGAGCAGTACTTC. Its protein is CASSFSPGLGADYEQYF.

This clonotype has a handful of counts. The V and J genes are TRBV12-3 or TRBV12-4 and TRBJ2-4; 7 bases fit TRBD1. J lost 11 bases, V lost 3 bases, and 10 bases had no gene match. The CDR3 is 14 residues long. CDR3: CASSFFTGEGLQYF. CDR3 nucleotides: TGTGCCAGCAGTTTCTTCACAGGGGAAGGTCTTCAGTACTTC.

J is TRBJ2-2 and V is TRBV28; D unresolved. The CDR3 extends over 14 amino acids. Germline lookup yields CDR1 MDHEN and CDR2 SYDVKM. The ends were cut back, 6 bases at V and 1 base at J, with 9 bases in the middle. DNA for the CDR3: TGTGCCAGCAGCCCTACTAAGAACACCGGGGAGCTGTTTTTT. It is translated as CASSPTKNTGELFF. The variable domain in full, with the rest retrieved from reference TRBV28 and TRBJ2-2, is DVKVTQSSRYLVKRTGEKVFLECVQDMDHENMFWYRQDPGLGLRLIYFSYDVKMKEKGDIPEGYSVSREKKERFSLILESASTNQTSMYLCASSPTKNTGELFFGEGSRLTVL.

The V gene is TRBV6-6, the J gene TRBJ1-1; D unclear. Deletions cut 0 bases from V and 8 bases from J, with 7 bases between. The CDR3 covers 12 residues. CDR1 is MNHNY, CDR2 SVGAGI, per germline (reference sequence). The CDR3 protein is CASSYSSEEAFF. CDR3 nucleotide sequence: TGTGCCAGCAGTTACTCTTCAGAGGAAGCTTTCTTT.

This clonotype was counted ten times or more. The J gene is TRBJ2-1, the V gene TRBV29-1, with D possibly matching TRBD1 (6 bases). The CDR3 sequence is 12 residues long. Trimming took off 7 bases at V and 1 base at J, with 8 bases between the two ends. Per the germline V gene, CDR1 is SQVTM and CDR2 is ANQGSEA. CDR3 nucleotide sequence: TGCAGCGGGGACACATCCTACAATGAGCAGTTCTTC. Its translation is CSGDTSYNEQFF.

This clonotype was seen more than once but under ten times. This CDR3 fails to terminate in the conserved phenylalanine or tryptophan, so it likely reflects a read error. The chain recombines TRBV29-1 with TRBJ1-1; 10 bases agree with TRBD1. V was pared by 5 bases and J by 8 bases, with 11 bases of the junction left unmatched. CDR1 is SQVTM, CDR2 ANQGSEA, per germline. The CDR3 loop spans 14 amino acids. The CDR3 coding sequence is TGCAGCGTTTCGGTAGACAGGGGGCTGGGGGAAGCTTTCTCT. Translation: CSVSVDRGLGEAFS.

This clonotype appeared a few times. The chain recombines TRBV5-1 with TRBJ1-4; no definite D call. V lost 0 bases and J lost 7, with 16 bases in between. The CDR3 contains 16 residues. Germline-derived CDR1 and CDR2 are SGHRS and YFSETQ. CDR3 nucleotides: TGCGCCAGCAGCTTGGTTTTTGAGCCGGATGGTGAAAAACTGTTTTTT. Its protein product is CASSLVFEPDGEKLFF. Together with reference TRBV5-1 and TRBJ1-4, the CDR3 gives the full variable domain: KAGVTQTPRYLIKTRGQQVTLSCSPISGHRSVSWYQQTPGQGLQFLFEYFSETQRNKGNFPGRFSGRQFSNSRSEMNVSTLELGDSALYLCASSLVFEPDGEKLFFGSGTQLSVL.

This clonotype was counted only a few times. This chain uses TRBV20-1 with TRBJ1-6; D call uncertain. The length of the CDR3 is 16 residues. Trimming pared 0 bases from V and 0 bases from J, leaving 9 bases between. Germline V gene lookup returns CDR1 DFQATT and CDR2 SNEGSKA (reference sequence). CDR3 region: CSARDWRSSYNSPLHF. CDR3 DNA sequence: TGCAGTGCTAGAGATTGGAGGAGCTCCTATAATTCACCCCTCCACTTT.

The gene calls are TRBV20-1 and TRBJ1-6; 7 bases line up with TRBD1. CDR3 length: 14 residues. J was trimmed by 9 bases and V by 6 bases; bases with no gene match: 11. Per the germline V gene, CDR1 is DFQATT and CDR2 is SNEGSKA (reference sequence). CDR3 sequence (DNA): TGCAGTGCCATTCGAGGACAGGCTGGTTCACCCCTCCACTTT. Its protein is CSAIRGQAGSPLHF.

The chain carries TRBV24-1 and TRBJ2-1; D not certain. The germline V gene encodes CDR1 KGHDR and CDR2 SFDVKD. The V and J ends lost 0 bases and 15 bases respectively, with 11 bases between them. The CDR3 is 12 amino acids. In DNA form, the CDR3 reads TGTGCCACCAGTGATTTGCACAATTTACGGTTCTTC. Translated: CATSDLHNLRFF.